The 21 T cell receptor beta chains in this list originate from one sample, sequenced in a study of post-analysis software for immune sequencing data. The study, taken as a whole, reports: With TRBV5-6, TRBV5-1 and TRBV20-1 included, roughly five TRBV segments were more frequent in patients than in controls.

Their recognized antigens are unknown. Included in the TCR beta cDNA libraries were unique molecular identifiers. TCRdb ran MiXCR on the PCR reads and lists one entry per CDR3 protein. The sample has 700,000 to 800,000 distinct CDR3 sequences, just under 30% seen once. The sequenced sample consisted of blood. These receptors were obtained from a girl aged 10 to 17 with multiple sclerosis.

This clonotype was recorded at least ten times. The rearrangement joins TRBV6-6 to TRBJ2-3, with D possibly being TRBD1 or TRBD2 (6 bases each). CDR1 is MNHNY and CDR2 is SVGAGI in the germline V gene (reference sequence). The CDR3 runs 14 residues. V lost 6 bases to trimming and J lost 3 bases, with 13 bases between them. The CDR3 reads CASSYGGTTDTQYF. The CDR3 coding sequence is TGTGCCAGCAGCTACGGCGGGACAACAGATACGCAGTATTTT.

Only a few counts were recorded for this clonotype. The rearrangement joins TRBV20-1 to TRBJ2-1, with 8 bases identical to TRBD1. Looked up from germline, CDR1 is DFQATT and CDR2 is SNEGSKA (reference sequence). The CDR3 has 14 residues. V lost 4 bases to trimming and J lost 9 bases; unmatched junction nucleotides: 11. CDR3: CSATTPDRGSEQFF. Here the CDR3 DNA reads TGCAGTGCTACAACCCCCGACAGGGGAAGTGAGCAGTTCTTC.

V and J are TRBV4-3 and TRBJ2-1; D remains ambiguous. The V end lost 5 bases, the J end lost 10 bases, and 12 bases lay between the germline ends. Germline V gives CDR1 LGHNA, CDR2 YSLEER. This CDR3 region has 12 residues. CDR3 bases: TGCGCCAGCAGCATTACTGTAAGCGAGCAGTTCTTC. Residues: CASSITVSEQFF.

The chain couples TRBV29-1 to TRBJ2-3, with D possibly TRBD2 on 7 matching bases. The CDR3 contains 14 residues. The ends were cut back, 7 bases at V and 0 bases at J, with 14 bases in the middle. The V gene's germline CDR1 is SQVTM and CDR2 ANQGSEA. The CDR3 nucleotides are TGCAGCGAGAAAGGGGGGGCCAGCACAGATACGCAGTATTTT. Encoded protein: CSEKGGASTDTQYF.

On this clonotype itself: In this CDR3 the conserved last residue, phenylalanine or tryptophan, is missing, so a read error is likely. J is TRBJ1-2 and V is TRBV29-1; a possible D gene is TRBD1 (5 bases). The CDR3 is made up of 11 amino acids. Deletions cut 1 base from V and 8 bases from J, with 8 bases between. Germline CDR1 SQVTM, CDR2 ANQGSEA. CDR3 residues: CSVEGGFGYTL. The CDR3 coding sequence is TGCAGCGTTGAAGGGGGCTTCGGCTACACCCTC.

The chain carries TRBV20-1 and TRBJ1-2; D remains unclear. The CDR3 consists of 15 residues. V was pared by 5 bases and J by 4 bases, with 20 bases between. Germline V gives CDR1 DFQATT, CDR2 SNEGSKA (reference sequence). DNA of the CDR3: TGCAGTGCTCGCCCTCCGGACCGTCGGCTCTATGGCTACACCTTC. Translated, it gives CSARPPDRRLYGYTF.

This sequence joins TRBV7-2 and TRBJ2-7, with TRBD2 matching over 9 bases. The CDR3 has 14 amino acids. V shed 5 bases, J shed 6 bases, and the junction held 8 bases outside the gene matches. Germline loops: CDR1 SGHTA, CDR2 FQGNSA. The CDR3 loop reads CASSPEAGGGEQYF. The CDR3 DNA is TGTGCCAGCAGCCCCGAAGCGGGAGGAGGCGAGCAGTACTTC.

The chain uses TRBV9 and TRBJ1-3, with a weak D call TRBD1 (5 bases). V shed 4 bases and J shed 0 bases, with 14 bases lying between them. In germline, CDR1 is SGDLS, CDR2 YYNGEE. The CDR3 has 16 amino acids. The CDR3 DNA reads as TGTGCCAGCAGCCCCCATGGGGGAGGCTCTGGAAACACCATATATTTT. Its protein is CASSPHGGGSGNTIYF.

This clonotype was seen a few times. The V call is TRBV5-1, the J call TRBJ2-1; 12 bases are shared with TRBD1. The CDR3 is 16 residues long. The V segment lost 7 bases and the J segment 12 bases; nucleotides outside the gene matches: 17. Germline-derived CDR1 and CDR2 are SGHRS and YFSETQ. The CDR3 DNA reads TGCGCCAGCCAAGGGGGGGGACAGGGGGCGTCAGCGAGGCAGTTCTTC. Its translation: CASQGGGQGASARQFF.

In its sample, this clonotype was seen a few times. V is TRBV20-1 and J is TRBJ2-3; D perhaps matches TRBD2 (6 bases). Trimming cost V 8 bases and J 4 bases, with 19 bases left between them. From germline, CDR1 is DFQATT and CDR2 SNEGSKA (reference sequence). The CDR3 totals 14 residues. The CDR3 bases are TGCAGTACCCGACTGGGACTCCGTGCAGATACGCAGTATTTT. It translates to CSTRLGLRADTQYF.

This chain joins TRBV4-3 and TRBJ2-5; D might be TRBD1 (6 bases). The DNA end favors TRBJ2-7, so the J call may be wrong. The CDR3 runs 16 residues. The germline CDR1 and CDR2 sequences are LGHNA and YSLEER. CDR3 coding DNA: TGCGCCAGCAGCCAAGACGTTCTGGACAGCTCCTACGAGCAGTACTTC. Protein sequence: CASSQDVLDSSYEQYF.

This clonotype was observed many times. This chain connects TRBV4-2 to TRBJ2-1, with TRBD2 matching over 8 bases. V lost 0 bases to trimming and J lost 3 bases; unmatched junction nucleotides: 7. Per germline, CDR1 LGHNA and CDR2 YNFKEQ. The CDR3 runs to 17 residues. CDR3 loop: CASSQEVDGGVYNEQFF. The CDR3 DNA follows: TGTGCCAGCAGCCAAGAGGTCGACGGGGGGGTCTACAATGAGCAGTTCTTC.

The chain carries TRBV20-1 and TRBJ1-5; TRBD1 matches at 8 bases. J was trimmed by 4 bases and V by 6 bases; bases with no gene match: 14. Germline loops: CDR1 DFQATT, CDR2 SNEGSKA (reference sequence). This CDR3 spans 16 amino acids. The CDR3 protein is CSATGGGQELNQPQHF. Written as DNA, the CDR3 is TGCAGTGCCACTGGAGGGGGACAGGAGTTAAATCAGCCCCAGCATTTT.

The chain links TRBV4-2 to TRBJ2-2; tentative D call: TRBD2 (6 bases). The V and J ends lost 6 bases and 3 bases respectively, with 11 bases between them. CDR3 length equals 14 residues. In germline, CDR1 is LGHNA, CDR2 YNFKEQ. As DNA, the CDR3 is TGTGCCAGCAGGTCTAGGGAGGACACCGGGGAGCTGTTTTTT. This codes for CASRSREDTGELFF.

This clonotype was seen more than once but under ten times. V usage is TRBV20-1 and J usage is TRBJ2-1, with TRBD2 as a possible D gene (6 bases). CDR1 and CDR2 (germline): DFQATT, SNEGSKA (reference sequence). The CDR3 has 12 residues. Trimming removed 6 bases from V and 10 bases from J, with 16 bases in between. CDR3 DNA sequence: TGCAGTGCCCGACTAGGCTCCAGAGAGCAGTTCTTC. It translates to CSARLGSREQFF.

This clonotype was detected once. V gene TRBV28 combines with J gene TRBJ2-5; the D gene is possibly TRBD2 (6 bases). CDR1 MDHEN and CDR2 SYDVKM come from the germline V gene. Trimming stripped 6 bases from V and 11 bases from J, with 25 bases between. This CDR3 is built from 15 residues. The CDR3: CASSWGREASDEQYF. CDR3 coding DNA: TGTGCCAGCAGCTGGGGCAGGGAGGCCTCGGATGAGCAGTACTTC.

The gene calls are TRBV20-1 and TRBJ1-5, with D unresolved. The CDR3 has 12 amino acids. V lost 0 bases, J lost 7 bases, and 7 bases lay in between. Germline CDR1 is DFQATT and CDR2 is SNEGSKA (reference sequence). The CDR3 sequence: CSAREARQPQHF. CDR3 nucleotide sequence: TGCAGTGCTAGAGAGGCCCGCCAGCCCCAGCATTTT.

This clonotype occurred a few times. The rearrangement uses TRBV15 and TRBJ2-3; D uncertain. Trimming took off 0 bases at V and 0 bases at J, with 10 bases between the two ends. The CDR3 is made up of 16 amino acids. From germline, CDR1 is LNHNV and CDR2 YYDKDF (reference sequence). As DNA, the CDR3 is TGTGCCACCAGCAGAGATAACGCGCTTAGCACAGATACGCAGTATTTT. The encoded protein is CATSRDNALSTDTQYF.

This clonotype was detected many times. V usage is TRBV4-2 and J usage is TRBJ2-1; the D call may be TRBD1 or TRBD2 (5 bases each). The CDR3 is 15 residues long. The germline V gene has CDR1 LGHNA and CDR2 YNFKEQ. Trimming removed 1 base from V and 4 bases from J, with 11 bases in between. The CDR3 sequence: CASSQAGPSYNEQFF. CDR3 sequence (DNA): TGTGCCAGCAGCCAAGCGGGACCCTCTTACAATGAGCAGTTCTTC.

V usage is TRBV7-2 and J usage is TRBJ2-5, with 14 bases matching TRBD2. CDR1 SGHTA and CDR2 FQGNSA come from the germline V gene. The ends lost 5 bases at V and 11 bases at J; junction bases unmatched: 10. This CDR3 spans 15 amino acids. As DNA, the CDR3 is TGTGCCAGCAGCCAAGGACTAGCGGGAGGATACGGGCAGTACTTC. It encodes CASSQGLAGGYGQYF.

The rearrangement uses TRBV12-3 or TRBV12-4 and TRBJ1-2, with 11 bases matching TRBD1. V dropped 6 bases and J dropped 3; count of bases not matched to a gene: 6. The CDR3 extends over 15 amino acids. DNA of the CDR3: TGTGCCAGCAGGCGGACAGGGGGCATTGACTATGGCTACACCTTC. This gives the protein CASRRTGGIDYGYTF.